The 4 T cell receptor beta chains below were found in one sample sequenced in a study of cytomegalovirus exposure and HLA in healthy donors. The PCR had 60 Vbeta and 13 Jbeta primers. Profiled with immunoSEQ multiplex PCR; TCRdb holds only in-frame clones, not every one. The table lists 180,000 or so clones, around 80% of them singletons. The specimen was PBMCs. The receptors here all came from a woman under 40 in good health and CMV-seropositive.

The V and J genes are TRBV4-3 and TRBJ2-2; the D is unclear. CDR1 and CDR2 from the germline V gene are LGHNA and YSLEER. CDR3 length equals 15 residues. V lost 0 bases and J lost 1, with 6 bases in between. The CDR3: CASSQEPGNTGELFF. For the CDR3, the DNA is TGCGCCAGCAGCCAAGAACCGGGGAACACCGGGGAGCTGTTTTTT.

CDR3 residues: CASSPGGWRGGGSEQFF. For the CDR3, the DNA is TGTGCCAGCAGCCCGGGTGGGTGGCGGGGGGGCGGGAGTGAGCAGTTCTTC. This chain joins TRBV5-6 and TRBJ2-1, with 9 bases matching TRBD2. This CDR3 has 17 amino acids. Germline assignment: CDR1 SGHDT and CDR2 YYEEEE. With 4 bases clipped from V and 9 bases from J, the junction kept 17 bases outside the gene matches.

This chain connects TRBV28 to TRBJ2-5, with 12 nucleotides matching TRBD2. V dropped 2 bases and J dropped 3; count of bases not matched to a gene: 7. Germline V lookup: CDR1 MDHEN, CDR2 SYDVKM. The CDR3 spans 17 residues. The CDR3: CASSLRTSGTRKETQYF. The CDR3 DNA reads TGTGCCAGCAGTTTAAGGACTAGCGGGACCCGAAAAGAGACCCAGTACTTC. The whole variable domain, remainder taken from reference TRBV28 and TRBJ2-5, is DVKVTQSSRYLVKRTGEKVFLECVQDMDHENMFWYRQDPGLGLRLIYFSYDVKMKEKGDIPEGYSVSREKKERFSLILESASTNQTSMYLCASSLRTSGTRKETQYFGPGTRLLVL.

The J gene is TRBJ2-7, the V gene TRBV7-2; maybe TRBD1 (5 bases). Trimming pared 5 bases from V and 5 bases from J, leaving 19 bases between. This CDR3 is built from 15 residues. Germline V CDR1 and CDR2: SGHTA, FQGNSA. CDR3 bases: TGTGCCAGCAGCCCTCTGCCTAGGCAGGGCCACGAGCAGTACTTC. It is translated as CASSPLPRQGHEQYF. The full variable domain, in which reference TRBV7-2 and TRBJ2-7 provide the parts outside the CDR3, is GAGVSQSPSNKVTEKGKDVELRCDPISGHTALYWYRQSLGQGLEFLIYFQGNSAPDKSGLPSDRFSAERTGGSVSTLTIQRTQQEDSAVYLCASSPLPRQGHEQYFGPGTRLTVT.